The 30 T cell receptor beta chains in this list originate from one sample, sequenced in a study of cytomegalovirus exposure and HLA in healthy donors. Method: immunoSEQ multiplex PCR; TCRdb's copy keeps in-frame clones and lacks some. This repertoire shows 250,000 to 350,000 clones, about nine tenths found once; its top ten account for under 0.85%. The material sequenced was PBMCs. The source of these receptors is a woman aged 18-35 years in good health and CMV-seronegative.

This clone has more than one count but fewer than ten. In DNA form, the CDR3 reads TGTGCCAGCAGCTTCGGGACAGGAGACAATGAGCAGTTCTTC. It is translated as CASSFGTGDNEQFF. This rearrangement joins TRBV13 to TRBJ2-1, with TRBD1 identical over 8 bases. This CDR3 contains 14 residues. The J segment lost 5 bases and the V segment lost 3 bases, leaving 3 bases of the junction unmatched. Germline CDR1 reads PRHDT; CDR2 reads FYEKMQ (reference sequence).

The chain carries TRBV28 and TRBJ1-4; 7 nucleotides line up with TRBD1. The CDR3 is made up of 16 amino acids. The V gene's germline CDR1 is MDHEN and CDR2 SYDVKM. Losses at the gene ends were 3 bases for V and 7 bases for J; bases not matched to a gene: 11. CDR3 residues: CASSLGTVLHFEKLFF. The CDR3 region has the DNA TGTGCCAGCAGTTTGGGGACAGTTTTACACTTTGAAAAACTGTTTTTT.

This sequence joins TRBV6-5 and TRBJ2-7; 7 nucleotides line up with TRBD1. The V and J ends lost 2 bases and 6 bases, in that order; junction bases with no gene match: 7. This CDR3 comprises 14 residues. Germline-derived CDR1 and CDR2 are MNHEY and SVGAGI. CDR3 in DNA: TGTGCCAGCAGTTACGAGACAGGGTTCAGCGAGCAGTACTTC. Translation: CASSYETGFSEQYF.

CDR3 coding DNA: TGTGCCAGCAGCCCCTTTGCTAGCGGGGTCAACAATGAGCAGTTCTTC. It translates to CASSPFASGVNNEQFF. The chain has TRBV7-9 and TRBJ2-1, with TRBD2 identical over 9 bases. CDR3 length: 16 residues. The junction had 10 bases not matched to a gene; V was cut back by 5 bases and J by 5 bases. Per germline, CDR1 SEHNR and CDR2 FQNEAQ (reference sequence).

This rearrangement joins TRBV9 to TRBJ2-1; D remains unclear. Germline lookup yields CDR1 SGDLS and CDR2 YYNGEE. The length of the CDR3 is 15 residues. Trimming took 0 bases from V and 5 from J, leaving 12 bases between them. Written as DNA, the CDR3 is TGTGCCAGCAGCGTAGATGGCTCGTCAAACAATGAGCAGTTCTTC. It specifies CASSVDGSSNNEQFF.

Remarks on this clone: Additional DNA sequences in this sample encode the identical CDR3. The chain recombines TRBV19 with TRBJ1-2; 8 nucleotides match TRBD1. CDR1 is LNHDA, CDR2 SQIVND, per germline (reference sequence). Losses at the gene ends were 2 bases for V and 5 bases for J; bases not matched to a gene: 1. The CDR3 is 13 amino acids. In DNA, the CDR3 is TGTGCCAGTAGTATAACAGGGGGGTATGGCTACACCTTC. Its protein is CASSITGGYGYTF. The full variable domain, rest sourced from reference TRBV19 and TRBJ1-2, is DGGITQSPKYLFRKEGQNVTLSCEQNLNHDAMYWYRQDPGQGLRLIYYSQIVNDFQKGDIAEGYSVSREKKESFPLTVTSAQKNPTAFYLCASSITGGYGYTFGSGTRLTVV.

This clone was counted once. As DNA, the CDR3 is TGTGCCAGCAGCAAAACGACTTATGGCTACACCTTC. Its translation is CASSKTTYGYTF. The rearrangement joins TRBV19 to TRBJ1-2, with D unclear. Deletions cut 9 bases from V and 5 bases from J, with 13 bases between. CDR3 length: 12 residues. The germline V gene encodes CDR1 LNHDA and CDR2 SQIVND (reference sequence).

This chain links TRBV29-1 with TRBJ1-3, with D hard to call. This CDR3 has 14 residues. From germline, CDR1 is SQVTM and CDR2 ANQGSEA. The V gene lost 4 bases and the J gene lost 4 bases, with 14 bases spanning the gap. The CDR3 here is CSVVEGAGGNTIYF. DNA for the CDR3: TGCAGCGTTGTGGAGGGCGCGGGAGGAAACACCATATATTTT.

The chain combines TRBV2 with TRBJ2-2; maybe TRBD1 (6 bases). Trimming took 8 bases from V and 0 from J, leaving 16 bases between them. The CDR3 is made up of 16 amino acids. Germline loops: CDR1 SNHLY, CDR2 FYNNEI. Here the CDR3 reads CASGGLPAANTGELFF. CDR3 nucleotide sequence: TGTGCCAGCGGGGGCCTCCCGGCGGCGAACACCGGGGAGCTGTTTTTT.

This clone was detected once. The rearrangement links TRBV9 to TRBJ1-1; D is ambiguous. In germline, CDR1 is SGDLS, CDR2 YYNGEE. V dropped 0 bases and J dropped 3 bases, with 9 bases sitting between them. The CDR3 sequence is 14 residues long. The CDR3 nucleotides read TGTGCCAGCAGCGTAGCCCTCCGGGACACTGAAGCTTTCTTT. As protein: CASSVALRDTEAFF.

The gene calls are TRBV9 and TRBJ2-1, with D perhaps TRBD2 (5 bases). The CDR3 runs to 14 residues. Germline V gene lookup returns CDR1 SGDLS and CDR2 YYNGEE. V was pared by 0 bases and J by 8 bases, with 12 bases between. The CDR3 sequence: CASSVEGVEDEQFF. In DNA, the CDR3 is TGTGCCAGCAGCGTAGAGGGAGTCGAGGATGAGCAGTTCTTC. The full variable domain, in which reference TRBV9 and TRBJ2-1 provide the parts outside the CDR3, is DSGVTQTPKHLITATGQRVTLRCSPRSGDLSVYWYQQSLDQGLQFLIQYYNGEERAKGNILERFSAQQFPDLHSELNLSSLELGDSALYFCASSVEGVEDEQFFGPGTRLTVL.

The chain uses TRBV19 and TRBJ2-1; 11 bases agree with TRBD1. CDR1 is LNHDA and CDR2 is SQIVND in the germline V gene (reference sequence). V was pared by 9 bases and J by 2 bases, with 6 bases of the junction left unmatched. CDR3 length: 15 amino acids. Written as DNA, the CDR3 is TGTGCCAGCCAAGGGGGACAGGGGGCCTACAATGAGCAGTTCTTC. Translation: CASQGGQGAYNEQFF.

This chain connects TRBV6-6 to TRBJ2-7; the match to TRBD2 covers 8 bases. This CDR3 spans 15 amino acids. J was trimmed by 2 bases and V by 6 bases; bases with no gene match: 9. Germline V lookup: CDR1 MNHNY, CDR2 SVGAGI (reference sequence). The CDR3 loop is CASSPIREGPYEQYF. The CDR3 bases are TGTGCCAGCAGCCCTATCCGGGAGGGGCCCTACGAGCAGTACTTC.

CDR3 DNA sequence: TGTGCCAGCAGCCCAGGACAGGGGACAGATACGCAGTATTTT. Its protein product is CASSPGQGTDTQYF. The V call is TRBV5-4, the J call TRBJ2-3; 9 bases align to TRBD1. This CDR3 has 14 residues. Germline V gene data show CDR1 as SGHNT and CDR2 as YYREEE (reference sequence). Trimming took 4 bases from V and 3 from J; bases not matched to a gene: 3.

V gene TRBV19 combines with J gene TRBJ2-1; 8 bases align to TRBD2. V trimming: 5 bases; J trimming: 10 bases; junction bases outside the gene matches: 7. CDR3 size: 13 residues. Germline lookup yields CDR1 LNHDA and CDR2 SQIVND (reference sequence). As DNA, the CDR3 is TGTGCCAGTAGTGCCGGCGGGGGGCTCGAGCAGTTCTTC. It is translated as CASSAGGGLEQFF.

This sequence joins TRBV27 and TRBJ2-5; TRBD1 is a possible D gene (6 bases). CDR1 is MNHEY and CDR2 is SMNVEV in the germline V gene (reference sequence). The V end lost 5 bases, the J end lost 5 bases, and 15 bases lay between the germline ends. The CDR3 has 14 amino acids. CDR3 protein: CASSPLTGRETQYF. DNA of the CDR3: TGTGCCAGCAGTCCGTTGACAGGCCGGGAGACCCAGTACTTC.

The chain combines TRBV11-2 with TRBJ1-2, with unresolved D. V lost 0 bases and J lost 7, with 6 bases in between. Germline V gives CDR1 SGHAT, CDR2 FQNNGV. The CDR3 consists of 12 residues. The CDR3 protein is CASSLDPLGYTF. The CDR3, as DNA: TGTGCCAGCAGCTTAGATCCCCTTGGCTACACCTTC.

The J gene is TRBJ1-2, the V gene TRBV27; the match to TRBD1 covers 7 bases. Germline-derived CDR1 and CDR2 are MNHEY and SMNVEV (reference sequence). There are 13 residues in the CDR3. J lost 3 bases, V lost 5 bases, and 3 bases had no gene match. As DNA, the CDR3 is TGTGCCAGCAGTCAACAGGGGCACTATGGCTACACCTTC. Its protein is CASSQQGHYGYTF.

CDR3 DNA sequence: TGTGCCAGCAGCCAAGATACAGGGGTTGAGCAGTTCTTC. Its translation: CASSQDTGVEQFF. This chain links TRBV14 with TRBJ2-1; 7 bases match TRBD1. There are 13 residues in the CDR3. Germline values: CDR1 SGHDN, CDR2 FVKESK. Trimming cost V 0 bases and J 9 bases; bases outside gene matches: 2.

This clone came up once. The chain's CDR3 is CASSSQGAPGQPQHF. Written as DNA, the CDR3 is TGTGCCAGCAGCTCCCAGGGGGCGCCGGGTCAGCCCCAGCATTTT. This sequence joins TRBV7-2 and TRBJ1-5, with 8 positions matching TRBD1. CDR1 is SGHTA, CDR2 FQGNSA, per germline. Germline trimming cut 4 bases from V and 6 bases from J; bases unmatched to any gene: 8. This CDR3 is built from 15 residues.

The CDR3 sequence is CASREYSNQPQHF. The CDR3 region has the DNA TGCGCCAGCAGGGAGTATAGCAATCAGCCCCAGCATTTT. The rearrangement links TRBV5-1 to TRBJ1-5; D is uncertain. The CDR3 spans 13 residues. Germline V CDR1 and CDR2: SGHRS, YFSETQ. The V end was cut by 5 bases, the J end by 0 bases, with 6 bases between.

This clone was detected once. V is TRBV5-4 and J is TRBJ2-6, with TRBD2 identical over 9 bases. V lost 5 bases to trimming and J lost 1 base; unmatched junction nucleotides: 13. This CDR3 is built from 19 residues. CDR1 is SGHNT and CDR2 is YYREEE in the germline V gene (reference sequence). The CDR3 loop reads CASSPTGTSSVSGANVLTF. The CDR3 DNA sequence: TGTGCCAGCAGTCCGACCGGGACTAGCTCAGTTTCTGGGGCCAACGTCCTGACTTTC.

The rearrangement uses TRBV19 and TRBJ1-3; D gene unclear. Trimming removed 4 bases from V and 1 base from J, with 5 bases in between. The CDR3 is made up of 13 amino acids. Germline assignment: CDR1 LNHDA and CDR2 SQIVND (reference sequence). CDR3 sequence reads: CASSTGSGNTIYF. CDR3 DNA: TGTGCCAGTAGTACAGGTTCTGGAAACACCATATATTTT.

The chain joins TRBV6-6 to TRBJ2-5; a possible D gene is TRBD2 (6 bases). CDR1 is MNHNY and CDR2 is SVGAGI in the germline V gene (reference sequence). The CDR3 is made up of 14 amino acids. The germline V and J ends were trimmed by 8 bases and 5 bases, with 18 bases remaining between them. CDR3 sequence (DNA): TGTGCCAGCCGAACCACGGGAGTAGGGGAGACCCAGTACTTC. Its translation: CASRTTGVGETQYF.

J is TRBJ2-5 and V is TRBV7-2; 8 positions agree with TRBD2. The CDR3 runs to 17 residues. The V gene end was trimmed by 2 bases and the J gene end by 1 base; junction bases not matched to a gene: 9. Germline CDR1 and CDR2: SGHTA and FQGNSA. The CDR3: CASSLRRLAGLQETQYF. The CDR3 region has the DNA TGTGCCAGCAGCTTAAGGCGGCTAGCGGGTCTCCAAGAGACCCAGTACTTC.

The rearrangement joins TRBV5-6 to TRBJ2-7; 10 bases line up with TRBD2. The CDR3 is 15 amino acids. V dropped 1 base and J dropped 5; count of bases not matched to a gene: 6. Per the germline V gene, CDR1 is SGHDT and CDR2 is YYEEEE. The DNA for the CDR3 is TGTGCCAGCAGCTTGATAGCGGGAGGATTCAACGAGCAGTACTTC. This sequence encodes CASSLIAGGFNEQYF.

CDR3 nucleotide sequence: TGTGCCAGCAGCCTAAGCTGGACAGGGTCCCAAGAGACCCAGTACTTC. It translates to CASSLSWTGSQETQYF. The chain recombines TRBV13 with TRBJ2-5; 8 nucleotides line up with TRBD1. After removal of 5 bases from V and 1 base from J, the junction contained 9 bases not matched to a gene. Germline assignment: CDR1 PRHDT and CDR2 FYEKMQ (reference sequence). The CDR3 consists of 16 residues.

As concerns this clone: Other DNA sequences of this sample code for an identical CDR3. This chain connects TRBV5-5 to TRBJ2-7; 13 nucleotides line up with TRBD2. The germline V gene has CDR1 SGHKS and CDR2 YYEKEE (reference sequence). The CDR3 is made up of 15 amino acids. The V segment lost 5 bases and the J segment 2 bases; nucleotides outside the gene matches: 4. The CDR3 nucleotides read TGTGCCAGCAGTTTCACTAGCGGGAGGGCCTACGAGCAGTACTTC. Amino acids: CASSFTSGRAYEQYF.

This clone showed up just once. The rearrangement uses TRBV9 and TRBJ2-5; TRBD1 agrees at 8 bases. J lost 2 bases, V lost 2 bases, and 5 bases had no gene match. CDR1 and CDR2 (germline): SGDLS, YYNGEE. This CDR3 contains 15 residues. CDR3 sequence reads: CASSVWDRRQETQYF. CDR3 nucleotides: TGTGCCAGCAGCGTCTGGGACAGGCGACAAGAGACCCAGTACTTC.

The V and J genes are TRBV6-5 and TRBJ1-3; D possibly corresponds to TRBD1 (6 bases). This CDR3 region has 13 residues. The germline gives CDR1 MNHEY, CDR2 SVGAGI. V dropped 6 bases and J dropped 5 bases, with 11 bases sitting between them. CDR3 coding DNA: TGTGCCAGCAGCCGGGGACATCGAAACACCATATATTTT. The encoded protein is CASSRGHRNTIYF.